This T cell receptor beta chain was retrieved from a study of blood T cell repertoires in COVID-19. The repertoire was sequenced with immunoSEQ multiplex PCR; TCRdb's copy has only in-frame clones and lacks some. Among hundreds of thousands of clones listed, more than 70% were seen once. The sample consisted of peripheral blood. The sequence derives from a woman in her twenties or thirties who had recovered from COVID-19.

The CDR3 spells CASSSATGSGGARSEQFF. Here the CDR3 DNA reads TGTGCCAGCAGCTCCGCCACCGGTAGCGGGGGGGCACGCAGTGAGCAGTTCTTC. V usage is TRBV5-4 and J usage is TRBJ2-1, with 11 bases lining up with TRBD2. V lost 3 bases, J lost 9 bases, and 17 bases stayed unmatched. The CDR3 contains 18 residues. Germline V CDR1 and CDR2: SGHNT, YYREEE (reference sequence).